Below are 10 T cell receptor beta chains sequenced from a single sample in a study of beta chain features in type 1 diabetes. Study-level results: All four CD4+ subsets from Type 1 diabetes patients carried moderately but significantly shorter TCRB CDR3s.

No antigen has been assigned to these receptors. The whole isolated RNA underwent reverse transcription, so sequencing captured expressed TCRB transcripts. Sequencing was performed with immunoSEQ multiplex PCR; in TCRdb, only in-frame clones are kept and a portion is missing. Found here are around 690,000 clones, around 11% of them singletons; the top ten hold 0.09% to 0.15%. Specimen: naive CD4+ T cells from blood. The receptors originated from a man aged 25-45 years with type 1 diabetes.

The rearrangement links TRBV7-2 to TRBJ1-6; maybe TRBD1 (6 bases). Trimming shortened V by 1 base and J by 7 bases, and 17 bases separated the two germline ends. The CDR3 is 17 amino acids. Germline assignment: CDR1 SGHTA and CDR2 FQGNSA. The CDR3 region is CASSLVWKDSRNSPLHF. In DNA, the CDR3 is TGTGCCAGCAGCTTAGTTTGGAAGGACAGTCGAAATTCACCCCTCCACTTT.

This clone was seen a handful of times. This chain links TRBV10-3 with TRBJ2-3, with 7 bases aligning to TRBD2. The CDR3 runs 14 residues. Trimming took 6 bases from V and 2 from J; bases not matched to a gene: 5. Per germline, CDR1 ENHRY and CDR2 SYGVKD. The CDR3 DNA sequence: TGTGCCATCAGGCAAGCGGGGTACACAGATACGCAGTATTTT. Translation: CAIRQAGYTDTQYF.

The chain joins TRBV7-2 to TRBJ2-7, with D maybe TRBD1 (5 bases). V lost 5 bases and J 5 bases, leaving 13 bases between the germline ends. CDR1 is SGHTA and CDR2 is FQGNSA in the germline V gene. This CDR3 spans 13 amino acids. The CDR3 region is CASSTSVRDEQYF. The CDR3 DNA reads TGTGCCAGCAGCACCTCCGTCAGGGACGAGCAGTACTTC.

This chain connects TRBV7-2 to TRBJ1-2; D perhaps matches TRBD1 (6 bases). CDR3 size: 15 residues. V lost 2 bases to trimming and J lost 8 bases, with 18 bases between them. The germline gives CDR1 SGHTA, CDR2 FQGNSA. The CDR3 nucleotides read TGTGCCAGCAGCTTAATCCCCGGGGGGGCGCAGGGCTACACCTTC. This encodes CASSLIPGGAQGYTF.

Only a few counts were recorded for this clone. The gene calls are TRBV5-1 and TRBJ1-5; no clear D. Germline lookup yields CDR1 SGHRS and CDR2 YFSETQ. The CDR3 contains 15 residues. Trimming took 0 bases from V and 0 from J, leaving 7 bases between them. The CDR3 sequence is CASSLEGFSNQPQHF. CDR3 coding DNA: TGCGCCAGCAGCTTGGAAGGTTTTAGCAATCAGCCCCAGCATTTT.

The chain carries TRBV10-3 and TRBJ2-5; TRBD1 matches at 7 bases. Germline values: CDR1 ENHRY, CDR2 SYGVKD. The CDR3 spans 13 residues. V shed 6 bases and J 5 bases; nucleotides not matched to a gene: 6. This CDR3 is CAISQTGQETQYF. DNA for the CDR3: TGTGCCATCAGCCAGACAGGGCAGGAGACCCAGTACTTC.

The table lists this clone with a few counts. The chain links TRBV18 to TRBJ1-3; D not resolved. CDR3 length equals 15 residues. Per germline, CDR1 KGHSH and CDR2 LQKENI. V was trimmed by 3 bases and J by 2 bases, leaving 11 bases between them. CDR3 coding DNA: TGTGCCAGCTCACCCCCCGGCCAACCTGGAAACACCATATATTTT. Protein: CASSPPGQPGNTIYF.

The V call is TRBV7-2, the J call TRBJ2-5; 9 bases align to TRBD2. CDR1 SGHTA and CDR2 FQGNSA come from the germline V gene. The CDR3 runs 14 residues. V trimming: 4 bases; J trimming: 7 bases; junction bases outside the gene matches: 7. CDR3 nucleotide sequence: TGTGCCAGCAGCTCGGCGGGGGGGCGTGCGACCCAGTACTTC. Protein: CASSSAGGRATQYF.

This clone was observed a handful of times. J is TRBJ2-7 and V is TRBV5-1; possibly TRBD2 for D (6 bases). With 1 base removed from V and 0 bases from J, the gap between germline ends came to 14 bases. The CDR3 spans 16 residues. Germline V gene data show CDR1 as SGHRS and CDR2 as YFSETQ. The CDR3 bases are TGCGCCAGCAGCTTGTTGGCGGGACCTCCCTCCTACGAGCAGTACTTC. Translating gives CASSLLAGPPSYEQYF. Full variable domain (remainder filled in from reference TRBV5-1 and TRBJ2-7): KAGVTQTPRYLIKTRGQQVTLSCSPISGHRSVSWYQQTPGQGLQFLFEYFSETQRNKGNFPGRFSGRQFSNSRSEMNVSTLELGDSALYLCASSLLAGPPSYEQYFGPGTRLTVT.

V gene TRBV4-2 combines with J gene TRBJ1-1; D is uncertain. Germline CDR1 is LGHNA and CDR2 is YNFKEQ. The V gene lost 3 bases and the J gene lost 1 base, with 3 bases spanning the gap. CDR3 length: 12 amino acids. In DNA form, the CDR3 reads TGTGCCAGCAGCCACCAGAACACTGAAGCTTTCTTT. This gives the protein CASSHQNTEAFF.